The clone carrying this T cell receptor (beta chain) was counted only a few times. The antigen is not known. Assay used: immunoSEQ multiplex PCR; TCRdb lists only in-frame clones, some missing. Among about 11,000 clones, 70% to 80% were seen once, and the ten largest hold under 20%. This sample was taken from a study of CD4 T cells in relation to SARS-CoV-2 and coronaviruses. Across the whole study: Negative control cultures got HIV-1 Nef peptides or no peptide.

This CDR3 comprises 13 residues. In germline, CDR1 is SGHTA, CDR2 FQGTGA. V lost 5 bases and J 8 bases, leaving 12 bases between the germline ends. Before the COVID-19 pandemic, during about 2010-2018, CD4+ T cells were taken from unexposed donors. After about 10 days of culture, CD4+ T cells were isolated. Unexposed-donor CD4+ T cells were probed with SARS-CoV-2 S/N and four cold-coronavirus spikes, cells permitting. The specimen sequenced was CD4+ T cells from PBMCs, cultured in vitro. The chain recombines TRBV7-3 with TRBJ2-2; D could derive from TRBD1 or TRBD2 (5 bases each). This sequence was found in a human donor in good health. CDR3 residues: CASSLAPGGELFF. CDR3 coding DNA: TGTGCCAGCAGCCTAGCCCCAGGGGGGGAGCTGTTTTTT.